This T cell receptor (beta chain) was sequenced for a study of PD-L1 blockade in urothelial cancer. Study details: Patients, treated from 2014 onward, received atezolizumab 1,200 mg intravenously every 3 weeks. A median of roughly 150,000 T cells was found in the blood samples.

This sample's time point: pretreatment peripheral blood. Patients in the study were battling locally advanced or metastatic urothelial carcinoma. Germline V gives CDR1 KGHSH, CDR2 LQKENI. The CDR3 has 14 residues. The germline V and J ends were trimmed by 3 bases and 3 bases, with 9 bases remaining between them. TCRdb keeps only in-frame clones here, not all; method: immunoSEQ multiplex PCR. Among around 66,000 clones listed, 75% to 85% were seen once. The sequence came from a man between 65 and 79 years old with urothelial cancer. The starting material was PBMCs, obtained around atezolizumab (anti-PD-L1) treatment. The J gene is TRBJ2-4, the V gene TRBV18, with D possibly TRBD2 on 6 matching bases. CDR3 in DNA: TGTGCCAGCTCACCGGGGGGAGACAAAAACATTCAGTACTTC. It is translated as CASSPGGDKNIQYF. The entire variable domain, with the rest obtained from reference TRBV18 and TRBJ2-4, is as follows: NAGVMQNPRHLVRRRGQEARLRCSPMKGHSHVYWYRQLPEEGLKFMVYLQKENIIDESGMPKERFSAEFPKEGPSILRIQQVVRGDSAAYFCASSPGGDKNIQYFGAGTRLSVL.